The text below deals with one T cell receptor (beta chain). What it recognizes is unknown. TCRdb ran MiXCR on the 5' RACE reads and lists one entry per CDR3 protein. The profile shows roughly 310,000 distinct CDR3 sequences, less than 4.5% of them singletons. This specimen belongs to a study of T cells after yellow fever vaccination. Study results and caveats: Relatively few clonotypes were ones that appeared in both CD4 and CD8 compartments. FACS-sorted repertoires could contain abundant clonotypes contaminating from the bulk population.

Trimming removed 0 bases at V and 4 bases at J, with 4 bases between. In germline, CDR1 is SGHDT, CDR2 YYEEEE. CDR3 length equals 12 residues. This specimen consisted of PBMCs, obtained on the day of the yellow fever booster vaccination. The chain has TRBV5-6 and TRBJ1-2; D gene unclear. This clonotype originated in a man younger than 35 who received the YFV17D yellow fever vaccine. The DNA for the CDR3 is TGTGCCAGCAGCTTGGCCAGCTATGGCTACACCTTC. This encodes CASSLASYGYTF.